This T cell receptor beta chain comes out of a study of blood T cell repertoires in acute mononucleosis. At the level of the study: Convalescent samples were collected 5 to 8 months after acute presentation.

Trimming pared 5 bases from V and 3 bases from J, leaving 21 bases between. The germline V gene encodes CDR1 SGHAT and CDR2 FQNNGV. The CDR3 runs to 17 residues. TCRdb keeps only in-frame clones here, not all; method: immunoSEQ multiplex PCR. The sample has about 1,700 clones; roughly a quarter are singletons. Time point in this sample: convalescence about 6 months (5-8 months) after acute presentation (visit 7). A PE-conjugated tetramer with BMLF1 280-288 peptide sorted cells. Study-level points and caveats: New de novo clonotypes seemingly replaced all but 9% to 9.5% of acute ones. Public beta motifs plus an AV5-AJ31 alpha motif appeared to drive GLC-BM selection.

There are many counts of this clone. The sequences come from EBV GLC epitope tetramer+ CD8+ T cells sorted from PBMCs, collected during convalescence from infectious mononucleosis. Subset denoted: CD8 T cells binding tetramer with EBV BMLF1 280-288 peptide (GLC-BM). The rearrangement joins TRBV11-2 to TRBJ2-3; tentatively, D is TRBD2 (6 bases). The TCR comes from a woman between 18 and 29 years old with infectious mononucleosis caused by EBV. CDR3 nucleotides: TGTGCCAGCAGCCCGAGAGGAGGAGGGCCCTCGACAGATACGCAGTATTTT. It translates to CASSPRGGGPSTDTQYF.